This paragraph covers one T cell receptor beta chain sequence. The antigen remains unidentified. PCR was performed using 60 Vbeta and 13 Jbeta primers. Produced via immunoSEQ multiplex PCR; TCRdb's table is partial and in-frame only. The table records roughly 190,000 clones, over 65% of them present only once. V lost 0 bases to trimming and J lost 4 bases, with 12 bases between them. This CDR3 has 15 amino acids. CDR1 and CDR2 from the germline V gene are SGHDT and YYEEEE. The source of the sample is a study of cytomegalovirus exposure and HLA in healthy donors. Findings and caveats of the study: The study listed approximately 160 cytomegalovirus-associated TCR beta chains. Donor immune exposure was known only as CMV serostatus.

This sequence originates from a woman aged 25 to 45 in good health and CMV-seronegative. The sequenced material came from PBMCs. The V call is TRBV5-6, the J call TRBJ2-3; tentative D call: TRBD1 (6 bases). The CDR3 nucleotides are TGTGCCAGCAGCTTGGACAGGGTGGGGGCAGATACGCAGTATTTT. Translated: CASSLDRVGADTQYF.